These T cell receptor beta chains were read from a single sample in a study of T cells in narcolepsy. Measured with immunoSEQ multiplex PCR; TCRdb has only the in-frame clones, and not every one. The profile shows 11,000 or so clones, around 94% of them singletons. The sequenced material came from CD45RA- memory CD4+ T cells from PBMCs. These receptors were collected from a human donor with narcolepsy. Each CDR3 is given with its conserved first and last residue. The order of the fields is clone size, D gene, V gene, CDR3 length, J gene, CDR3 DNA, CDR3 protein. A D gene is named only where the DNA matches it firmly. Clone size, where shown, is once, few, many, or a class for clones that have expanded.

clone size: .; D gene: TRBD2; V gene: TRBV18; CDR3 length: 16; J gene: TRBJ2-7; CDR3 DNA: TGTGCCAGCTCACGTATTTCGGGACTAGCGGGGAACGAGCAGTACTTC; CDR3 protein: CASSRISGLAGNEQYF
clone size: few; D gene: TRBD1; V gene: TRBV19; CDR3 length: 13; J gene: TRBJ2-4; CDR3 DNA: TGTGCCAGTAGCCAATACAGGGGAAACATTCAGTACTTC; CDR3 protein: CASSQYRGNIQYF
clone size: .; D gene: .; V gene: TRBV21-1; CDR3 length: 14; J gene: TRBJ2-7; CDR3 DNA: TGTGCCAGCAGCAAAGCCAGGAGCTCCTACGAGCAGTACTTC; CDR3 protein: CASSKARSSYEQYF
clone size: once; D gene: .; V gene: TRBV4-2; CDR3 length: 16; J gene: TRBJ2-5; CDR3 DNA: TGTGCCAGCAGCCAAGCATGGCAGACTGGCCAAGAGACCCAGTACTTC; CDR3 protein: CASSQAWQTGQETQYF
clone size: .; D gene: .; V gene: TRBV7-2; CDR3 length: 14; J gene: TRBJ1-2; CDR3 DNA: TGTGCCAGCAGCTTAGACCCGAGGGGGTATGGCTACACCTTC; CDR3 protein: CASSLDPRGYGYTF
clone size: .; D gene: TRBD1; V gene: TRBV9; CDR3 length: 18; J gene: TRBJ1-3; CDR3 DNA: TGTGCCAGCAGCGACCACATTGGACAGGGGGTCACTGGAAACACCATATATTTT; CDR3 protein: CASSDHIGQGVTGNTIYF
clone size: .; D gene: TRBD2; V gene: TRBV6-1; CDR3 length: 15; J gene: TRBJ2-7; CDR3 DNA: TGTGCCAGCAGTGTTAGCGGGATGGGCCCCTACGAGCAGTACTTC; CDR3 protein: CASSVSGMGPYEQYF
clone size: .; D gene: TRBD1; V gene: TRBV4-2; CDR3 length: 17; J gene: TRBJ1-4; CDR3 DNA: TGTGCCAGCAGCCTTAGGCAGGGGGGAGCAACTAATGAAAAACTGTTTTTT; CDR3 protein: CASSLRQGGATNEKLFF
clone size: .; D gene: .; V gene: TRBV6-6; CDR3 length: 14; J gene: TRBJ1-3; CDR3 DNA: TGTGCCAGCAGCTCGGGACACTCTGGAAACACCATATATTTT; CDR3 protein: CASSSGHSGNTIYF
clone size: once; D gene: TRBD1; V gene: TRBV5-1; CDR3 length: 18; J gene: TRBJ1-6; CDR3 DNA: TGCGCCAGCAGCTTCCTGGAGGGGGCAAGCTCCTATAATTCACCCCTCCACTTT; CDR3 protein: CASSFLEGASSYNSPLHF
clone size: once; D gene: .; V gene: TRBV4-2; CDR3 length: 19; J gene: TRBJ2-4; CDR3 DNA: TGTGCCAGCAGCCTTGGACAGGGCCTAGCGGGAAGAGCCAAAAACATTCAGTACTTC; CDR3 protein: CASSLGQGLAGRAKNIQYF
clone size: .; D gene: TRBD2; V gene: TRBV7-6; CDR3 length: 15; J gene: TRBJ2-5; CDR3 DNA: TGTGCCAGCAGCTTAGCGGGAGGGGCCCAAGAGACCCAGTACTTC; CDR3 protein: CASSLAGGAQETQYF
clone size: .; D gene: .; V gene: TRBV19; CDR3 length: 12; J gene: TRBJ1-5; CDR3 DNA: TGTGCCAGTAGTATAGTGGGCAGGGCCCAGCATTTT; CDR3 protein: CASSIVGRAQHF
clone size: .; D gene: .; V gene: TRBV30; CDR3 length: 12; J gene: TRBJ2-5; CDR3 DNA: TGTGCCTGGAGTCCTGGGGCAGAGACCCAGTACTTC; CDR3 protein: CAWSPGAETQYF
clone size: .; D gene: .; V gene: TRBV30; CDR3 length: 15; J gene: TRBJ1-1; CDR3 DNA: TGTGCCTGGAGTTTGACCGGGACCTCGGGGACTGAAGCTTTCTTT; CDR3 protein: CAWSLTGTSGTEAFF
clone size: .; D gene: .; V gene: TRBV7-9; CDR3 length: 17; J gene: TRBJ2-7; CDR3 DNA: TGTGCCAGCAGAGATACCCATGGGGCGGAAGATACCTACGAGCAGTACTTC; CDR3 protein: CASRDTHGAEDTYEQYF
clone size: .; D gene: .; V gene: TRBV27; CDR3 length: 13; J gene: TRBJ1-2; CDR3 DNA: TGTGCCAGCAGTTTATCTGGTTTGTATGGCTACACCTTC; CDR3 protein: CASSLSGLYGYTF
clone size: .; D gene: .; V gene: TRBV7-9; CDR3 length: 13; J gene: TRBJ2-2; CDR3 DNA: TGTGCCAGCAGCTTAGACGTCACCGGGGAGCTGTTTTTT; CDR3 protein: CASSLDVTGELFF
clone size: .; D gene: TRBD1; V gene: TRBV29-1; CDR3 length: 13; J gene: TRBJ1-1; CDR3 DNA: TGCAGCGTTTCCCAGGGGGCAGGGACTGAAGCTTTCTTT; CDR3 protein: CSVSQGAGTEAFF
clone size: once; D gene: TRBD1; V gene: TRBV25-1; CDR3 length: 13; J gene: TRBJ2-7; CDR3 DNA: TGTGCCAGCAGGACAGGGGGCTCCTACGAGCAGTACTTC; CDR3 protein: CASRTGGSYEQYF
clone size: .; D gene: .; V gene: TRBV4-2; CDR3 length: 13; J gene: TRBJ2-5; CDR3 DNA: TGTGCCAGCAGCCAAGAACTTCACGAGACCCAGTACTTC; CDR3 protein: CASSQELHETQYF
clone size: .; D gene: .; V gene: TRBV18; CDR3 length: 14; J gene: TRBJ1-2; CDR3 DNA: TGTGCCAGCTCACCAAGGGCACAGGAATATGGCTACACCTTC; CDR3 protein: CASSPRAQEYGYTF
clone size: few; D gene: TRBD1; V gene: TRBV19; CDR3 length: 14; J gene: TRBJ2-1; CDR3 DNA: TGTGCCAGTAGTTCCGGGACAGGTTACAATGAGCAGTTCTTC; CDR3 protein: CASSSGTGYNEQFF
clone size: .; D gene: .; V gene: TRBV2; CDR3 length: 14; J gene: TRBJ2-7; CDR3 DNA: TGTGCCAGCAGTCCCGGGTCAGTCCATACCGAGCAGTACTTC; CDR3 protein: CASSPGSVHTEQYF
clone size: .; D gene: TRBD1; V gene: TRBV7-9; CDR3 length: 15; J gene: TRBJ1-4; CDR3 DNA: TGTGCCAGCAGCTCGACAGGGGGGGCTAATGAAAAACTGTTTTTT; CDR3 protein: CASSSTGGANEKLFF
clone size: .; D gene: TRBD1; V gene: TRBV5-8; CDR3 length: 13; J gene: TRBJ1-5; CDR3 DNA: TGTGCCAGCAGCTTAGGACAGGGACAGCCCCAGCATTTT; CDR3 protein: CASSLGQGQPQHF
clone size: .; D gene: .; V gene: TRBV7-2; CDR3 length: 16; J gene: TRBJ2-1; CDR3 DNA: TGTGCCAGCAGCGCCAAGGGCATAGGTACCTACAATGAGCAGTTCTTC; CDR3 protein: CASSAKGIGTYNEQFF
clone size: once; D gene: .; V gene: TRBV7-3; CDR3 length: 13; J gene: TRBJ2-5; CDR3 DNA: TGTGCCAGCAGCCCAGGGGCGCGGGAGACCCAGTACTTC; CDR3 protein: CASSPGARETQYF
clone size: .; D gene: .; V gene: TRBV5-1; CDR3 length: 15; J gene: TRBJ1-1; CDR3 DNA: TGCGCCAGCAGCCCCGCAACAAGTCGGAACACTGAAGCTTTCTTT; CDR3 protein: CASSPATSRNTEAFF
clone size: .; D gene: .; V gene: TRBV11-3; CDR3 length: 13; J gene: TRBJ2-1; CDR3 DNA: TGTGCCAGCAACCCCGGCTGGTACAATGAGCAGTTCTTC; CDR3 protein: CASNPGWYNEQFF
clone size: .; D gene: .; V gene: TRBV7-2; CDR3 length: 12; J gene: TRBJ1-2; CDR3 DNA: TGTGCCAGCAGCTTAAGGGCGACTGGCTACACCTTC; CDR3 protein: CASSLRATGYTF
clone size: .; D gene: .; V gene: TRBV10-1; CDR3 length: 15; J gene: TRBJ1-1; CDR3 DNA: TGCGCCAGCAGTGACCACGGAAAACCATCCACTGAAGCTTTCTTT; CDR3 protein: CASSDHGKPSTEAFF